Listed below are T cell receptor beta chains from one sample, sequenced in a study of beta chain features in type 1 diabetes. Sequenced by immunoSEQ multiplex PCR; TCRdb stores in-frame clones only, minus some. The repertoire consists of around 250,000 clones, with around 68% occurring once and the leading ten covering almost 0.055%. Sequencing was performed on naive CD4+ T cells from blood. All receptors come from a young man in good health. Both conserved end residues are part of each CDR3. Fields, in order: V gene, clone size, D gene, J gene, CDR3 protein, CDR3 DNA. D genes are given only for firm matches. The listing skips clone size in some rows; elsewhere it reads once, few, many or a size class.

TRBV14	-	-	TRBJ2-1	CASSQPHGEQFF	TGTGCCAGCAGCCAACCACATGGTGAGCAGTTCTTC
TRBV5-1	-	-	TRBJ2-5	CASSLERGQETQYF	TGCGCCAGCAGCTTGGAACGGGGACAAGAGACCCAGTACTTC
TRBV27	-	-	TRBJ2-1	CASSLTSRSNEQFF	TGTGCCAGCAGTTTAACTAGCAGGAGCAATGAGCAGTTCTTC
TRBV20-1	-	-	TRBJ2-3	CSARKDTQYF	TGCAGTGCTCGCAAAGATACGCAGTATTTT
TRBV29-1	-	-	TRBJ2-6	CSVEGVKSSGANVLTF	TGCAGCGTTGAAGGGGTGAAGTCGTCCGGGGCCAACGTCCTGACTTTC
TRBV7-9	-	-	TRBJ2-6	CASRPGRFSGANVLTF	TGTGCCAGCAGACCAGGAAGGTTCTCTGGGGCCAACGTCCTGACTTTC
TRBV29-1	-	-	TRBJ1-1	CSVSGRGMRFF	TGCAGCGTTTCAGGCAGGGGTATGCGGTTCTTT
TRBV7-9	-	TRBD1	TRBJ1-6	CASSAQDRDYSPLHF	TGTGCCAGCAGCGCGCAGGACAGGGATTATTCACCCCTCCACTTT
TRBV29-1	-	-	TRBJ2-2	CSVDYREDGELFF	TGCAGCGTTGATTATAGGGAGGACGGGGAGCTGTTTTTT
TRBV15	-	-	TRBJ1-2	CATSTTANYGYTF	TGTGCCACCAGCACGACAGCTAACTATGGCTACACCTTC
TRBV29-1	few	-	TRBJ2-1	CSVCGVYNEQFF	TGCAGCGTCTGTGGGGTTTACAATGAGCAGTTCTTC
TRBV7-2	-	-	TRBJ1-1	CASSPLWAYTEAFF	TGTGCCAGCAGCCCTCTTTGGGCATACACTGAAGCTTTCTTT
TRBV30	once	TRBD2	TRBJ2-1	CAWRGLAALNEQFF	TGTGCCTGGAGAGGACTAGCGGCCCTTAATGAGCAGTTCTTC
TRBV29-1	-	-	TRBJ1-1	CSVRGNTEAFF	TGCAGCGTTCGGGGTAACACTGAAGCTTTCTTT
TRBV28	-	-	TRBJ2-4	CASSLDRIGNIQYF	TGTGCCAGCAGCTTGGACCGGATCGGAAACATTCAGTACTTC
TRBV7-9	-	-	TRBJ1-1	CASSPTGTASEAFF	TGTGCCAGCAGCCCGACCGGGACGGCGTCCGAAGCTTTCTTT
TRBV30	-	-	TRBJ2-4	CAWSISGGIQYF	TGTGCCTGGAGTATCTCGGGCGGCATTCAGTACTTC
TRBV15	-	TRBD1	TRBJ1-2	CATSRDLRGQTKNYGYTF	TGTGCCACCAGCAGAGATTTACGGGGACAGACAAAAAACTATGGCTACACCTTC
TRBV30	-	TRBD1	TRBJ1-2	CAWSRGTEGYTF	TGTGCCTGGAGTAGGGGGACAGAGGGCTACACCTTC
TRBV10-3	-	TRBD1	TRBJ1-4	CAISESGTEGKLFF	TGTGCCATCAGTGAGTCGGGGACAGAAGGAAAACTGTTTTTT
TRBV30	once	-	TRBJ1-5	CAWGGDSNQPQHF	TGTGCCTGGGGGGGCGATAGCAATCAGCCCCAGCATTTT
TRBV18	-	TRBD2	TRBJ2-7	CASSPEVAGTEQYF	TGTGCCAGCTCACCAGAGGTAGCGGGAACCGAGCAGTACTTC
TRBV7-9	-	-	TRBJ1-1	CASSLTGLNTEAFF	TGTGCCAGCAGCCTCACAGGGCTGAACACTGAAGCTTTCTTT
TRBV30	-	-	TRBJ2-7	CAWSFRGFHHEQYF	TGTGCCTGGAGTTTCCGGGGTTTTCATCACGAGCAGTACTTC
TRBV6-6	-	-	TRBJ2-1	CASSYKRDYNEQFF	TGTGCCAGCAGTTACAAGAGAGACTACAATGAGCAGTTCTTC
TRBV7-2	-	-	TRBJ2-7	CASSWRGRNGKQYF	TGTGCCAGCAGCTGGAGGGGCAGGAATGGCAAGCAGTACTTC
TRBV7-8	-	TRBD1	TRBJ2-1	CASSSTGLYNEQFF	TGTGCCAGCAGCTCGACAGGGCTCTACAATGAGCAGTTCTTC
TRBV29-1	-	TRBD2	TRBJ2-1	CSVEAPRGGLYNEQFF	TGCAGCGTTGAAGCCCCCCGGGGGGGCCTCTACAATGAGCAGTTCTTC
TRBV9	once	TRBD1	TRBJ1-2	CASSRDRAGYGYTF	TGTGCCAGCAGCAGAGACAGGGCGGGCTATGGCTACACCTTC
TRBV29-1	few	TRBD1	TRBJ2-7	CSVRALQGYEQYF	TGCAGCGTGCGGGCTTTACAGGGGTACGAGCAGTACTTC
TRBV5-1	-	TRBD1	TRBJ2-7	CASSYQGATYEQYF	TGCGCCAGCAGCTACCAGGGGGCCACCTACGAGCAGTACTTC
TRBV9	-	-	TRBJ2-5	CASSVGGAAQETQYF	TGTGCCAGCAGCGTAGGAGGGGCCGCTCAAGAGACCCAGTACTTC
TRBV5-1	once	-	TRBJ2-3	CASSLAGPRTDTQYF	TGCGCCAGCAGCTTGGCAGGGCCGAGAACAGATACGCAGTATTTT
TRBV30	-	-	TRBJ1-2	CAWRLDYGYTF	TGTGCCTGGAGATTAGACTATGGCTACACCTTC
TRBV28	few	TRBD2	TRBJ2-7	CASTPAGAYEQYF	TGTGCCAGCACCCCAGCGGGGGCCTACGAGCAGTACTTC
TRBV23-1	once	TRBD1	TRBJ1-3	CARGRGTGGNTIYF	TGCGCCAGGGGTAGAGGGACAGGGGGAAACACCATATATTTT
TRBV30	few	-	TRBJ2-1	CAWSVRRGSYNEQFF	TGTGCCTGGAGTGTACGGCGGGGCTCCTACAATGAGCAGTTCTTC
TRBV7-2	-	-	TRBJ1-2	CASSQGTLYGYTF	TGTGCCAGCAGCCAAGGGACTTTATATGGCTACACCTTC
TRBV20-1	-	-	TRBJ2-5	CSALYQETQYF	TGCAGTGCTTTGTACCAAGAGACCCAGTACTTC
TRBV5-4	once	TRBD1	TRBJ2-5	CASSTGQGQETQYF	TGTGCCAGCAGCACCGGACAGGGGCAAGAGACCCAGTACTTC
TRBV7-2	-	TRBD2	TRBJ2-3	CASSPSRLAGTDTQYF	TGTGCCAGCAGCCCTAGCAGACTAGCGGGCACAGATACGCAGTATTTT
TRBV4-3	once	-	TRBJ2-7	CASSQDYGGFNYEQYF	TGCGCCAGCAGCCAAGATTACGGCGGATTTAACTACGAGCAGTACTTC
TRBV6-5	-	-	TRBJ2-7	CASSSTASYEQYF	TGTGCCAGCAGTTCGACAGCATCCTACGAGCAGTACTTC
TRBV29-1	few	-	TRBJ2-3	CSVAQSTDTQYF	TGCAGCGTTGCACAGAGCACAGATACGCAGTATTTT